The clone carrying this TCR beta chain appeared a few times. The data originate from a study of cytomegalovirus exposure and HLA in healthy donors. The PCR employed 60 Vbeta primers together with 13 Jbeta primers. Only in-frame clones appear in the TCRdb table, and some are missing; sequencing was by immunoSEQ multiplex PCR. Among about 170,000 clones listed, around 72% were seen once. The specimen was PBMCs. This TCR was recovered from a man aged 40-50 years in good health and CMV-seropositive.

The CDR3 loop is CATSKVVVGGGETQYF. The CDR3 DNA reads as TGTGCCACCAGCAAGGTGGTTGTGGGGGGTGGGGAGACCCAGTACTTC. The rearrangement links TRBV15 to TRBJ2-5, with D perhaps TRBD2 (6 bases). Deletions cut 4 bases from V and 5 bases from J, with 20 bases between. Germline CDR1 is LNHNV and CDR2 is YYDKDF (reference sequence). CDR3 length: 16 amino acids.